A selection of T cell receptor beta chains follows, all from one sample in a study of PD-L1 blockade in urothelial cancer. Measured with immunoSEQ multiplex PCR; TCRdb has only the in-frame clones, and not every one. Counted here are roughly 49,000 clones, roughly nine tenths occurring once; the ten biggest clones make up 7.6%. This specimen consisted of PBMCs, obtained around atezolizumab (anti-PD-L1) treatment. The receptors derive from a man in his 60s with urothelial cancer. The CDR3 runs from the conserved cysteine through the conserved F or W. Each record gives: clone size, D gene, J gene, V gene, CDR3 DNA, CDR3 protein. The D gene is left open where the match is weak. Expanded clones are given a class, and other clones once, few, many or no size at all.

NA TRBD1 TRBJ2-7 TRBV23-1 TGCGCCAGCAGTCAATCCTTCAGGGACAGGCCTTACGAGCAGTACTTC CASSQSFRDRPYEQYF
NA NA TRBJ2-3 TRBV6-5 TGTGCCAGCAGTTTGTCACAGGGCACAGATACGCAGTATTTT CASSLSQGTDTQYF
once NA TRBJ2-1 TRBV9 TGTGCCAGCAGCGTAGGTACACGTTACAATGAGCAGTTCTTC CASSVGTRYNEQFF
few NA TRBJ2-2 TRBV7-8 TGTGCCAGCAGCTTAGCGGGGCGGGGTCGTAGCGGGGAGCTGTTTTTT CASSLAGRGRSGELFF
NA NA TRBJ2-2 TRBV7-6 TGTGCCAGCAGCCTAAACACAGGGACGGTCAGCGGGGAGCTGTTTTTT CASSLNTGTVSGELFF
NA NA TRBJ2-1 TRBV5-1 TGCGCCAGCAGCGGTGGGGCCGTATCCTACAATGAGCAGTTCTTC CASSGGAVSYNEQFF
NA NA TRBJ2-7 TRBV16 TGTGCCAGCAGCCAATCTAGGACAGAAAGCTCCTACGAGCAGTACTTC CASSQSRTESSYEQYF
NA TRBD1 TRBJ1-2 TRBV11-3 TGTGCCAGCAGCTCGGGACAGCTCTATGGCTACACCTTC CASSSGQLYGYTF
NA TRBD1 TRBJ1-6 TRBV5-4 TGTGCCAGCAGCTTGGCCCTGGGACAGGGAAATTCACCCCTCCACTTT CASSLALGQGNSPLHF
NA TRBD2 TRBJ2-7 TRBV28 TGTGCCAGCAGCCTGACTAGCCCCTACGAGCAGTACTTC CASSLTSPYEQYF
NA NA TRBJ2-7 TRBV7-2 TGTGCCAGCAGCTTCATACTAGTATCCGAGCAGTACTTC CASSFILVSEQYF
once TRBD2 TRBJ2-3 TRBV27 TGTGCCAGCACCGGGGGGGGCACAGATACGCAGTATTTT CASTGGGTDTQYF
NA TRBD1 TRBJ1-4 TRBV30 TGTGCCTGGAGTGTGCGACAGGGTTATGAAAAACTGTTTTTT CAWSVRQGYEKLFF
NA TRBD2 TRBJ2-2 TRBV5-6 TGTGCCAGCAGTCCAATAGCGGGCCTTGGCACCGGGGAGCTGTTTTTT CASSPIAGLGTGELFF
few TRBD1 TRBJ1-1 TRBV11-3 TGTGCCAGCAGCTTACAAGGACAGGGGGCGGTGACTGAAGCTTTCTTT CASSLQGQGAVTEAFF
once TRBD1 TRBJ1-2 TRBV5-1 TGCGCCAGCAGCTCCCGGCAGGGGGCGGACTATGGCTACACCTTC CASSSRQGADYGYTF
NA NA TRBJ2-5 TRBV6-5 TGTGCCAGCAGTCCCCTCTCCCGAGAGACCCAGTACTTC CASSPLSRETQYF
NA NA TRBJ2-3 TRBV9 TGTGCCAGCAGCTTCAGACACACAGATACGCAGTATTTT CASSFRHTDTQYF
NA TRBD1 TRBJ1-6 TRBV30 TGTGCCTCGAGGCGACCATTACAGGGGTTTGATAATTCACCCCTCCACTTT CASRRPLQGFDNSPLHF
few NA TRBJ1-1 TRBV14 TGTGCCAGCAGCCCGAGGAGATCGGCTGAAGCTTTCTTT CASSPRRSAEAFF
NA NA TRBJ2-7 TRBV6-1 TGTGCCAGCAGTGAAATCGTCGGGAACGAGCAGTACTTC CASSEIVGNEQYF
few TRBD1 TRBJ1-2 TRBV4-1 TGCGCCAGTTCGAGACAGGGGCGAACTAACTATGGCTACACCTTC CASSRQGRTNYGYTF
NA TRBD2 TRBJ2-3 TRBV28 TGTGCCAGCAGGGAACCGGGACTAGCGGGGAAGGATACGCAGTATTTT CASREPGLAGKDTQYF
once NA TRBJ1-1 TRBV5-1 TGCGCCAGCAGCTTGCTTGGGGGCTCGGGAAACACTGAAGCTTTCTTT CASSLLGGSGNTEAFF
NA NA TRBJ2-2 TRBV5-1 TGCGCCAGCAGGGGAACAGGTTCTACAAGTCCCTTCAAGAACACCGGGGAGCTGTTTTTT CASRGTGSTSPFKNTGELFF
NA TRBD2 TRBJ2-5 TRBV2 TGTGCCAGCAGCCTTAGCGGGGGGGCGGGAGAGACCCAGTACTTC CASSLSGGAGETQYF
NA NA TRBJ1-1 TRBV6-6 TGTGCCAGCAGCAGTACAGGGTACACTGAAGCTTTCTTT CASSSTGYTEAFF
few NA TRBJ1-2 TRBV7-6 TGTGCCAGCAGCCTGTCGGACAGAAATGGCTACACCTTC CASSLSDRNGYTF
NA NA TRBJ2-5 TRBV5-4 TGTGCCAGCAGCTTTGGTGGTGGGACAAGCCAAGAGACCCAGTACTTC CASSFGGGTSQETQYF
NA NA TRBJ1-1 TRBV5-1 TGCGCCAGCAGCTTGCAGGGGCAGGAAACTGAAGCTTTCTTT CASSLQGQETEAFF
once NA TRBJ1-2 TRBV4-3 TGCGCCAGCAGCCATACCGCCGGGGGAATGCTTGGGGGCTACACCTTC CASSHTAGGMLGGYTF
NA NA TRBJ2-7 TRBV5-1 TGCGCCAGCAGCTTGGGGACAGACTACGAGCAGTACTTC CASSLGTDYEQYF
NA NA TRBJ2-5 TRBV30 TGTGCCTGGGGGGATGGACGGGCGGGAGAGACCCAGTACTTC CAWGDGRAGETQYF
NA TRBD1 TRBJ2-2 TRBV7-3 TGTGCCAGCAGCTCCAGTCGGACAGGGAACACCGGGGAGCTGTTTTTT CASSSSRTGNTGELFF
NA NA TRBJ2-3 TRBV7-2 TGTGCCAGCAGCTTAGGCCCCCCCCGGGACATAAACACAGATACGCAGTATTTT CASSLGPPRDINTDTQYF
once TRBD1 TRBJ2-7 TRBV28 TGTGCCAGCAGAGAGACAGGGGGAAACTCCTACGAGCAGTACTTC CASRETGGNSYEQYF
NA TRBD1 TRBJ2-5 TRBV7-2 TGTGCCAGCAGCTTAGCGCCGTCGGACAGGGGGAGAGAGACCCAGTACTTC CASSLAPSDRGRETQYF
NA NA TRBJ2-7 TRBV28 TGTGCCAGCAGTCCGTGGGGCGGGGTTAACCCCTACGAGCAGTACTTC CASSPWGGVNPYEQYF
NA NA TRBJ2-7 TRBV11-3 TGTGCCAGCAGCTTAGATCGAAGGGAGAGGTACTTC CASSLDRRERYF
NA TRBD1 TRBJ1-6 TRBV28 TGTGCCAGCAGGGGACAGGGGTTTAATTCACCCCTCCACTTT CASRGQGFNSPLHF
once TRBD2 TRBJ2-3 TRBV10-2 TGCGCCAGCAGTGAGTGGACTAGCGGGACAGATACGCAGTATTTT CASSEWTSGTDTQYF
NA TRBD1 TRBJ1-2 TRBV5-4 TGTGCCAGCAGCTTGGGGACAGGGGGCCACTATGGCTACACCTTC CASSLGTGGHYGYTF
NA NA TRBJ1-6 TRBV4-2 TGTGCCAGCAGCCCTCCGGGGGACCTTAATTCACCCCTCCACTTT CASSPPGDLNSPLHF
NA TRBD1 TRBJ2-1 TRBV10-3 TGTGCCATCAGTGGGACAGGGGGCTTGGGCAATGAGCAGTTCTTC CAISGTGGLGNEQFF
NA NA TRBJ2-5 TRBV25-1 TGTGCCAGCAGTGAATCCAAGGGTCAGGGAGAGACCCAGTACTTC CASSESKGQGETQYF
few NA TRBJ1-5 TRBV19 TGTGCCAGTGCCCAGGGGAATCAGCCCCAGCATTTT CASAQGNQPQHF
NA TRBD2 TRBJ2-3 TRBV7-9 TGTGCCAGCAGCTCGAGGACTAGCGGGGGTACGCAGTATTTT CASSSRTSGGTQYF
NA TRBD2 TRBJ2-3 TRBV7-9 TGTGCCAGCAACCATCGGGGGGGCTTATCAGATACGCAGTATTTT CASNHRGGLSDTQYF